These 22 T cell receptor beta chains were all obtained from the same sample, sequenced in a study of Ad26.COV2.S vaccination and SARS-CoV-2 variants. The table came from immunoSEQ multiplex PCR; TCRdb's copy has only in-frame clones and leaves some out. The table has about 410,000 clones, 92% seen once; the top ten hold around 1.8%. The sample's treatment: about 20 received Ad26.COV2.S at low or high dose, single or two shots; 5 received placebo; per-sample allocation not given. Sample collection was performed on day 63 after the first vaccine or placebo injection. This specimen consisted of peripheral blood, obtained in a trial of Ad26.COV2.S vaccine versus placebo. These receptors were taken from a person between 18 and 65 years old who received the Ad26.COV2.S COVID-19 vaccine or a placebo.

This clone turned up a few times. The chain is built from TRBV7-8 and TRBJ1-4, with no clear D. This CDR3 comprises 18 residues. V was trimmed by 0 bases and J by 3 bases, leaving 17 bases between them. Looked up from germline, CDR1 is SGHVS and CDR2 is FQNEAQ. The CDR3 DNA reads TGTGCCAGCAGCTTAGCTGTGGGTTCGGGCTGGGCTAATGAAAAACTGTTTTTT. Translated, it gives CASSLAVGSGWANEKLFF.

The chain is built from TRBV7-6 and TRBJ2-1; D may be TRBD1 (5 bases). With 5 bases removed from V and 10 bases from J, the gap between germline ends came to 9 bases. Looked up from germline, CDR1 is SGHVS and CDR2 is FNYEAQ. The CDR3 covers 11 residues. As DNA, the CDR3 is TGTGCCAGCAGCATGGCAGGGGAGCAGTTCTTC. The encoded protein is CASSMAGEQFF.

V usage is TRBV7-8 and J usage is TRBJ1-1, with 9 positions matching TRBD1. V shed 5 bases and J 1 base; nucleotides not matched to a gene: 5. From germline, CDR1 is SGHVS and CDR2 FQNEAQ. This CDR3 is 15 amino acids long. As DNA, the CDR3 is TGTGCCAGCAGCACCTGGACAGGGGAGAACACTGAAGCTTTCTTT. Translation gives CASSTWTGENTEAFF.

The genes are TRBV30 and TRBJ1-4; D gene ambiguous. The CDR3 is 13 amino acids. CDR1 and CDR2 from the germline V gene are GTSNPN and SVGIG (reference sequence). The germline V and J ends were trimmed by 8 bases and 3 bases, with 13 bases remaining between them. CDR3 region: CAGLDSSNEKLFF. CDR3 nucleotides: TGTGCCGGACTGGACTCGTCTAATGAAAAACTGTTTTTT.

In regard to this clone: The same CDR3 also results from other DNA sequences found in this sample. The chain joins TRBV5-1 to TRBJ2-3; 8 nucleotides match TRBD1. Trimming cost V 4 bases and J 3 bases; bases outside gene matches: 4. This CDR3 is 14 amino acids long. The germline V gene encodes CDR1 SGHRS and CDR2 YFSETQ. The CDR3 is CASSTGQGTDTQYF. The CDR3 DNA reads TGCGCCAGCAGCACCGGACAGGGAACAGATACGCAGTATTTT.

This clone was observed once. The chain recombines TRBV28 with TRBJ1-2, with D perhaps matching TRBD1 (5 bases). CDR3 length: 13 amino acids. Germline loops: CDR1 MDHEN, CDR2 SYDVKM. Trimming left V 2 bases short and J 3 bases short, with 7 bases between. The CDR3 DNA is TGTGCCAGCAGTTTAGCAGGGCACTATGGCTACACCTTC. It specifies CASSLAGHYGYTF.

About this clone itself: Other DNA sequences from this sample encode an identical CDR3 as well. J is TRBJ1-2 and V is TRBV18; tentative D call: TRBD1 (5 bases). CDR1 is KGHSH and CDR2 is LQKENI in the germline V gene. This CDR3 is built from 14 residues. Trimming took off 3 bases at V and 2 bases at J, with 10 bases between the two ends. The CDR3 sequence: CASSPGQGNYGYTF. In nucleotides, the CDR3 is TGTGCCAGCTCACCCGGACAAGGCAACTATGGCTACACCTTC.

Remarks on this clone: This sample includes further DNA sequences coding for the same CDR3. The chain employs TRBV28 and TRBJ2-3; a possible D gene is TRBD1 (6 bases). The ends were cut back, 6 bases at V and 2 bases at J, with 15 bases in the middle. The CDR3 runs 15 residues. Germline CDR1 MDHEN, CDR2 SYDVKM. The CDR3 coding sequence is TGTGCCAGCAGCTCACTTGGGACATCCACAGATACGCAGTATTTT. Amino acids: CASSSLGTSTDTQYF.

This chain uses TRBV6-4 with TRBJ1-1; 7 bases align to TRBD1. The length of the CDR3 is 15 residues. Germline V gene sequence: CDR1 MRHNA, CDR2 SNTAGT. V was pared by 4 bases and J by 1 base, with 6 bases of the junction left unmatched. CDR3 coding DNA: TGTGCCAGCAGTGCCGATGGGACAGCGAACACTGAAGCTTTCTTT. Translated, it gives CASSADGTANTEAFF.

This clone was observed a single time. The chain recombines TRBV27 with TRBJ2-5; 13 bases line up with TRBD2. The germline gives CDR1 MNHEY, CDR2 SMNVEV (reference sequence). The trim removed 2 bases at V and 0 bases at J, leaving 0 bases unmatched. The CDR3 loop spans 16 amino acids. CDR3 residues: CASSLTSGGDQETQYF. As DNA, the CDR3 is TGTGCCAGCAGTTTAACTAGCGGGGGGGACCAAGAGACCCAGTACTTC.

Note on this clone: This sample includes further DNA sequences coding for the same CDR3. The V gene is TRBV2, the J gene TRBJ2-7; D might be TRBD1 or TRBD2, each matching 5 bases. Germline CDR1 and CDR2: SNHLY and FYNNEI. The CDR3 spans 12 residues. Trimming cost V 3 bases and J 3 bases, with 6 bases left between them. CDR3 DNA sequence: TGTGCCAGCAGTGAGAGGGGCTACGAGCAGTACTTC. Translating gives CASSERGYEQYF.

The CDR3 reads CATSDRGWANTGELFF. The CDR3 DNA is TGTGCCACCAGTGATCGGGGGTGGGCGAACACCGGGGAGCTGTTTTTT. V is TRBV24-1 and J is TRBJ2-2; TRBD2 might be the D (6 bases). CDR3 length: 16 amino acids. Per germline, CDR1 KGHDR and CDR2 SFDVKD. Trimming stripped 3 bases from V and 0 bases from J, with 10 bases between.

The chain joins TRBV19 to TRBJ2-2, with unresolved D. V lost 0 bases and J 15 bases, leaving 11 bases between the germline ends. Germline V lookup: CDR1 LNHDA, CDR2 SQIVND (reference sequence). This CDR3 region has 12 residues. CDR3 in amino acids: CASSIEGGLVFF. The CDR3 bases are TGTGCCAGTAGTATAGAGGGTGGTTTGGTGTTTTTT. The full variable domain, its missing parts supplied by reference TRBV19 and TRBJ2-2, is DGGITQSPKYLFRKEGQNVTLSCEQNLNHDAMYWYRQDPGQGLRLIYYSQIVNDFQKGDIAEGYSVSREKKESFPLTVTSAQKNPTAFYLCASSIEGGLVFFGEGSRLTVL.

The gene calls are TRBV11-3 and TRBJ2-2; 11 bases align to TRBD1. Losses at the gene ends were 3 bases for V and 8 bases for J; bases not matched to a gene: 2. Germline loops: CDR1 SGHNT, CDR2 YENEEA. This CDR3 is 14 amino acids long. The CDR3 DNA reads as TGTGCCAGCAGCTTGGGACAGGGGGAAGGGGAGCTGTTTTTT. The encoded protein is CASSLGQGEGELFF. The full variable domain, with the rest looked up from reference TRBV11-3 and TRBJ2-2, is EAGVVQSPRYKIIEKKQPVAFWCNPISGHNTLYWYLQNLGQGPELLIRYENEEAVDDSQLPKDRFSAERLKGVDSTLKIQPAELGDSAVYLCASSLGQGEGELFFGEGSRLTVL.

The chain recombines TRBV15 with TRBJ1-6, with D unclear. V lost 0 bases and J lost 7, with 13 bases in between. Germline V lookup: CDR1 LNHNV, CDR2 YYDKDF (reference sequence). This CDR3 is 16 amino acids long. The CDR3 DNA reads TGTGCCACCAGCAGAGATATTGGGAGTCGCAATTCACCCCTCCACTTT. Encoded protein: CATSRDIGSRNSPLHF. Drawing the rest from reference TRBV15 and TRBJ1-6, the complete variable domain is DAMVIQNPRYQVTQFGKPVTLSCSQTLNHNVMYWYQQKSSQAPKLLFHYYDKDFNNEADTPDNFQSRRPNTSFCFLDIRSPGLGDTAMYLCATSRDIGSRNSPLHFGNGTRLTVT.

This chain joins TRBV7-9 and TRBJ2-3; TRBD2 might be the D (6 bases). The CDR3 sequence is 14 residues long. Trimming cost V 6 bases and J 0 bases, with 10 bases left between them. CDR1 is SEHNR, CDR2 FQNEAQ, per germline (reference sequence). CDR3 loop: CASSGTFSTDTQYF. The CDR3 nucleotides read TGTGCCAGCAGTGGGACTTTTAGCACAGATACGCAGTATTTT.

This chain links TRBV19 with TRBJ1-3, with D unclear. The germline CDR1 and CDR2 sequences are LNHDA and SQIVND (reference sequence). The CDR3 runs to 15 residues. Trimming took off 7 bases at V and 0 bases at J, with 13 bases between the two ends. The CDR3 spells CASTPTRSSGNTIYF. The CDR3 nucleotides are TGTGCCAGTACCCCGACACGATCCTCTGGAAACACCATATATTTT.

V usage is TRBV4-3 and J usage is TRBJ1-2; 7 nucleotides line up with TRBD1. V shed 0 bases, J shed 2 bases, and the junction held 3 bases outside the gene matches. CDR3 size: 15 residues. Germline V lookup: CDR1 LGHNA, CDR2 YSLEER. CDR3 sequence (DNA): TGCGCCAGCAGCCAAGAACAGGGGACCAACTATGGCTACACCTTC. Protein sequence: CASSQEQGTNYGYTF.

The chain uses TRBV5-4 and TRBJ1-3; 8 bases are a match to TRBD1. Germline CDR1 is SGHNT and CDR2 is YYREEE (reference sequence). Germline trimming cut 0 bases from V and 3 bases from J; bases unmatched to any gene: 2. This CDR3 contains 15 residues. The CDR3 bases are TGTGCCAGCAGCTTGGGGACAGGGCTTGGAAACACCATATATTTT. Translation: CASSLGTGLGNTIYF.

This clone was picked up one time. The chain couples TRBV9 to TRBJ1-4, with TRBD1 matching 7 bases. There are 14 residues in the CDR3. Germline assignment: CDR1 SGDLS and CDR2 YYNGEE. Trimming at V came to 7 bases and at J to 5 bases, leaving 8 bases not matched to a gene. CDR3 sequence reads: CASARGGKNEKLFF. CDR3 DNA: TGTGCCAGCGCCAGGGGGGGGAAAAATGAAAAACTGTTTTTT.

Written as DNA, the CDR3 is TGTGCCAGCAACCCTTCGGGGGGGCGAATGAACACTGAAGCTTTCTTT. Its protein product is CASNPSGGRMNTEAFF. The chain has TRBV14 and TRBJ1-1, with D possibly TRBD1 on 6 matching bases. V lost 7 bases and J 0 bases, leaving 18 bases between the germline ends. In germline, CDR1 is SGHDN, CDR2 FVKESK. The CDR3 extends over 16 amino acids.

J is TRBJ1-2 and V is TRBV5-1; no clear D. The germline V gene encodes CDR1 SGHRS and CDR2 YFSETQ. This CDR3 has 15 residues. V was trimmed by 1 base and J by 4 bases, leaving 14 bases between them. CDR3 residues: CASSLLADQSYGYTF. In nucleotides, the CDR3 is TGCGCCAGCAGCTTGCTGGCCGACCAGTCCTATGGCTACACCTTC.